The rows below give T cell receptor beta chains drawn from one sample of a study of patients and donors after allogeneic stem cell transplantation. TCRdb re-called the RT-PCR reads through MiXCR, storing one row per CDR3 protein. Altogether about 410,000 distinct CDR3 sequences are present, roughly 17% being singletons, with the ten largest covering 6% to 8%. The source material was blood, either unsorted or a sorted T cell fraction (not recorded which). The receptors come from a human donor who was either an allogeneic HSCT recipient or a stem cell or donor lymphocyte infusion donor (not recorded which). It is not recorded whose cells these are; they may come from a transplant donor. CDR3s include the opening cysteine and the closing phenylalanine or tryptophan. The D gene is left open where the match is weak. Size is omitted from some rows. Given values are once, few, many or a class for expanded clones.

>TRBV20-1|NA|few|TRBJ2-5
CSARIRETQYF
TGCAGTGCTAGAATTCGGGAGACCCAGTACTTC
>TRBV11-2|NA|few|TRBJ1-3
CASSLAGLGNTIYF
TGTGCCAGCAGCTTGGCAGGCCTTGGAAACACCATATATTTT
>TRBV10-3|NA|few|TRBJ1-1
CATRGEQNTEAFF
TGTGCCACGAGGGGGGAACAGAACACTGAAGCTTTCTTT
>TRBV29-1|TRBD1|many|TRBJ1-4
CSARQGGNEKLFF
TGCAGCGCCCGACAGGGTGGTAATGAAAAACTGTTTTTT
>TRBV7-3|NA|once|TRBJ2-7
CASSLGSGGPTYEQYF
TGTGCCAGCAGCTTAGGGTCGGGGGGCCCTACCTACGAGCAGTACTTC
>TRBV29-1|TRBD2|few|TRBJ2-1
CSVESRGRSPYNEQFF
TGCAGCGTTGAAAGCCGCGGGAGGAGTCCTTACAATGAGCAGTTCTTC
>TRBV24-1|NA|NA|TRBJ1-3
CATSDLLGNTIYF
TGTGCCACCAGTGATTTGCTTGGAAACACCATATATTTT
>TRBV28|TRBD1|NA|TRBJ1-5
CASSFGTGVRLGNQPQHF
TGTGCCAGCAGTTTTGGGACAGGGGTAAGGTTGGGCAATCAGCCCCAGCATTTT
>TRBV20-1|NA|few|TRBJ2-7
CSAREDPGGEQYF
TGCAGTGCTAGAGAGGACCCCGGTGGGGAGCAGTACTTC
>TRBV12-3/TRBV12-4|NA|few|TRBJ2-7
CASRSTGGHEQYF
TGTGCCAGCAGATCAACGGGCGGGCACGAGCAGTACTTC
>TRBV5-1|NA|few|TRBJ2-2
CASSLDSKRNGELFF
TGCGCCAGCAGCTTGGACAGTAAGCGGAACGGGGAGCTGTTTTTT
>TRBV28|NA|few|TRBJ2-7
CASSRDSSREQYF
TGTGCCAGCAGCCGGGATTCCTCCCGCGAGCAGTACTTC
>TRBV7-8|TRBD1|NA|TRBJ1-2
CASSLVVWDRKLTNYGYTF
TGTGCCAGCAGCTTAGTTGTTTGGGACAGGAAACTTACTAACTATGGCTACACCTTC
>TRBV7-8|NA|once|TRBJ2-7
CASSYAGPTYEQYF
TGTGCCAGCAGCTACGCCGGGCCGACCTACGAGCAGTACTTC
>TRBV24-1|NA|NA|TRBJ1-1
CATSGPGWNTEAFF
TGTGCCACCAGTGGGCCAGGCTGGAACACTGAAGCTTTCTTT
>TRBV15|NA|many|TRBJ2-2
CATSRDLVGELFF
TGTGCCACCAGCAGAGATCTGGTCGGGGAGCTGTTTTTT
>TRBV20-1|NA|NA|TRBJ1-1
CSATYQVSNTEAFF
TGCAGTGCCACATATCAGGTTTCGAACACTGAAGCTTTCTTT
>TRBV10-3|TRBD2|NA|TRBJ2-3
CATSQSGRGSDTQYF
TGTGCCACGTCTCAGAGCGGGAGAGGATCAGATACGCAGTATTTT
>TRBV10-3|NA|NA|TRBJ1-6
CAIRGTGDSPLHF
TGTGCCATCAGGGGGACCGGAGATTCACCCCTCCACTTT
>TRBV20-1|NA|NA|TRBJ2-2
CSSTGPLNTGELFF
TGCAGCTCAACAGGGCCCCTAAACACCGGGGAGCTGTTTTTT
>TRBV12-3/TRBV12-4|TRBD2|many|TRBJ2-2
CASSRTSGSNTGELFF
TGTGCCAGCAGTAGGACTAGCGGGAGTAACACCGGGGAGCTGTTTTTT
>TRBV6-1|NA|few|TRBJ1-6
CASSPGWGTYNSPLHF
TGTGCCAGCAGCCCTGGGTGGGGGACCTATAATTCACCCCTCCACTTT
>TRBV20-1|TRBD2|many|TRBJ2-7
CSARAGGDEQYF
TGCAGTGCTAGAGCGGGAGGGGACGAGCAGTACTTC
>TRBV2|TRBD2|many|TRBJ2-5
CARGSGGQETQYF
TGTGCCAGGGGCTCGGGGGGCCAAGAGACCCAGTACTTC
>TRBV3-1|NA|few|TRBJ1-1
CASSQDLRVGVSEAFF
TGTGCCAGCAGCCAAGATTTGCGGGTTGGAGTATCTGAAGCTTTCTTT
>TRBV7-2|NA|few|TRBJ2-2
CASSLNSFRGPTGELFF
TGTGCCAGCAGCTTAAACAGTTTTCGGGGACCCACCGGGGAGCTGTTTTTT